A selection of T cell receptor beta chains follows, all from one sample in a study of blood T cell repertoires in COVID-19. The data were produced by immunoSEQ multiplex PCR, yet TCRdb's version contains in-frame clones alone and is incomplete. Here the sample spans 260,000 or so clones, around 90% being singletons. The sample taken for sequencing was peripheral blood. These TCRs come from a human donor in a cohort sampled during active COVID-19. Both conserved end residues are part of each CDR3. Fields, in order: V gene, D gene, J gene, clone size, CDR3 protein, CDR3 DNA. The D gene is left open where the match is weak. The size entry is marked missing in some rows and otherwise reads once, few, many or a size class.

TRBV27	.	TRBJ1-5	.	CASSLSYVGPWSQPQHF	TGTGCCAGCAGTTTATCATATGTGGGTCCCTGGAGTCAGCCCCAGCATTTT
TRBV5-1	.	TRBJ1-4	.	CASSSLGGSATNEKLFF	TGCGCCAGCAGCAGTTTGGGCGGGAGCGCTACTAATGAAAAACTGTTTTTT
TRBV28	.	TRBJ1-1	.	CASSYPTGNTEAFF	TGTGCCAGCAGTTATCCGACAGGGAACACTGAAGCTTTCTTT
TRBV2	.	TRBJ1-5	.	CASREASGQPQHF	TGTGCCAGCAGGGAGGCCTCGGGTCAGCCCCAGCATTTT
TRBV7-2	TRBD1	TRBJ1-3	.	CASSPVTTGSSGNTIYF	TGTGCCAGCAGCCCGGTTACGACAGGGAGCTCTGGAAACACCATATATTTT
TRBV6-4	.	TRBJ1-5	.	CATASASQTSNQPQHF	TGTGCCACCGCCTCGGCGTCACAGACTAGCAATCAGCCCCAGCATTTT
TRBV7-2	.	TRBJ1-2	.	CASSSLGLLTYGYTF	TGTGCCAGCAGCTCCCTAGGTTTGTTAACATATGGCTACACCTTC
TRBV3-1/TRBV3-2	.	TRBJ2-7	.	CASSQGPQSYEQYF	TGTGCCAGCAGCCAGGGCCCACAGTCCTACGAGCAGTACTTC
TRBV7-2	TRBD2	TRBJ2-7	.	CASSLSSGGGRPSYEQYF	TGTGCCAGCAGCTTATCCTCGGGCGGCGGGAGGCCTTCCTACGAGCAGTACTTC
TRBV6-6	.	TRBJ1-5	.	CASSWGRDQPQHF	TGTGCCAGCAGTTGGGGGCGCGATCAGCCCCAGCATTTT
TRBV4-1	.	TRBJ1-5	once	CASSHWFSPDGREPQHF	TGCGCCAGCAGCCATTGGTTTAGTCCTGACGGGAGGGAGCCCCAGCATTTT
TRBV6-5	.	TRBJ1-1	.	CASRLVNEAFF	TGTGCCAGCAGACTTGTAAATGAAGCTTTCTTT
TRBV10-1	TRBD1	TRBJ2-3	.	CASNDRATDTQYF	TGCGCCAGCAACGACAGGGCCACAGATACGCAGTATTTT
TRBV19	.	TRBJ1-1	once	CASSITQGTEAFF	TGTGCCAGTAGTATAACGCAGGGGACTGAAGCTTTCTTT
TRBV27	TRBD2	TRBJ2-7	few	CASSVASSGSSYEQYF	TGTGCCAGCAGCGTAGCCAGCAGCGGGAGCTCCTACGAGCAGTACTTC
TRBV30	.	TRBJ1-2	.	CSGEGAPFGGYTF	TGTTCCGGCGAAGGGGCCCCGTTTGGTGGCTACACCTTC
TRBV18	.	TRBJ1-1	.	CASSAETSGTEAFF	TGTGCCAGCTCAGCGGAGACCAGTGGCACTGAAGCTTTCTTT
TRBV27	TRBD1	TRBJ2-7	.	CASSPNPTPGQVSHEQYF	TGTGCCAGCAGTCCAAATCCCACCCCGGGACAGGTCTCCCACGAGCAGTACTTC
TRBV19	.	TRBJ1-5	.	CASNPTANQPQHF	TGTGCCAGTAATCCGACAGCAAATCAGCCCCAGCATTTT
TRBV9	.	TRBJ1-3	.	CASSAGGGSGNTIYF	TGTGCCAGCAGCGCCGGCGGGGGCTCTGGAAACACCATATATTTT
TRBV6-1	TRBD1	TRBJ1-1	.	CASSDTGDTEAFF	TGTGCCAGCAGTGACACAGGGGACACTGAAGCTTTCTTT
TRBV27	TRBD2	TRBJ2-7	.	CASSLPPGGEQYF	TGTGCCAGCAGTCTCCCCCCGGGAGGCGAGCAGTACTTC
TRBV6-2/TRBV6-3	TRBD2	TRBJ2-7	.	CASRPAGGTEQYF	TGTGCCAGCCGCCCTGCGGGAGGGACCGAGCAGTACTTC
TRBV28	.	TRBJ2-6	once	CASRPGGANVLTF	TGTGCCAGCCGCCCAGGCGGGGCCAACGTCCTGACTTTC
TRBV7-3	.	TRBJ2-7	.	CASSLAGTYEQYF	TGTGCCAGCAGCTTAGCAGGAACCTACGAGCAGTACTTC
TRBV18	TRBD1	TRBJ1-3	.	CASSPGQSSGNTIYF	TGTGCCAGCTCACCGGGACAGAGCTCTGGAAACACCATATATTTT
TRBV4-2	.	TRBJ2-6	few	CASSQDHNSGANVLTF	TGTGCCAGCAGCCAAGATCACAACTCTGGGGCCAACGTCCTGACTTTC
TRBV28	TRBD1	TRBJ2-1	.	CASEGQGYNEQFF	TGTGCCAGCGAAGGACAGGGCTACAATGAGCAGTTCTTC
TRBV11-3	.	TRBJ2-7	.	CASSSHTSDSPYEQYF	TGTGCCAGCAGCTCACATACCTCGGACAGCCCCTACGAGCAGTACTTC
TRBV5-1	.	TRBJ2-1	.	CASSGGGGDNSYNEQFF	TGCGCCAGCAGCGGAGGAGGGGGGGACAACTCCTACAATGAGCAGTTCTTC
TRBV4-3	.	TRBJ1-2	.	CASSQELLGPDYGYTF	TGCGCCAGCAGCCAAGAGCTCCTGGGGCCAGACTATGGCTACACCTTC
TRBV2	.	TRBJ1-1	few	CASSRTDLNTEAFF	TGTGCCAGCAGTCGGACAGACCTGAACACTGAAGCTTTCTTT
TRBV14	.	TRBJ2-1	.	CASSHGGGGYNEQFF	TGTGCCAGCAGCCATGGCGGAGGTGGATACAATGAGCAGTTCTTC
TRBV7-6	TRBD1	TRBJ2-7	.	CASSLRPDRGYEQYF	TGTGCCAGCAGCTTAAGGCCGGACAGGGGCTACGAGCAGTACTTC
TRBV28	TRBD1	TRBJ2-7	.	CASRTGKRRYEQYF	TGTGCCAGCAGGACAGGGAAGAGAAGATACGAGCAGTACTTC
TRBV10-2	TRBD2	TRBJ2-7	.	CASSEQGGDLLAGGTYEQYF	TGCGCCAGCTCCGAGCAAGGCGGGGACCTTCTAGCGGGGGGGACCTACGAGCAGTACTTC
TRBV9	.	TRBJ1-2	.	CASSVVPERYGYTF	TGTGCCAGCAGCGTAGTTCCAGAACGCTATGGCTACACCTTC
TRBV6-2/TRBV6-3	.	TRBJ2-7	.	CASSLAGSDYEQYF	TGTGCCAGCAGCCTGGCCGGGTCGGACTACGAGCAGTACTTC
TRBV5-4	.	TRBJ2-1	.	CASSLGVGVGEQFF	TGTGCCAGCAGCTTGGGGGTGGGAGTGGGTGAGCAGTTCTTC
TRBV11-2	.	TRBJ1-1	.	CASSPSTGQYTEAFF	TGTGCCAGCAGCCCGTCGACAGGTCAATACACTGAAGCTTTCTTT
TRBV7-9	TRBD1	TRBJ2-2	few	CASSLVGTGGLGELFF	TGTGCCAGCAGCTTAGTTGGGACAGGGGGCCTCGGGGAGCTGTTTTTT
TRBV7-8	TRBD1	TRBJ1-1	.	CASSSPTGSNTEAFF	TGTGCCAGCAGCTCACCGACAGGGTCTAACACTGAAGCTTTCTTT
TRBV19	TRBD2	TRBJ2-2	many	CASSLRRGGTGELFF	TGTGCCAGTAGCCTAAGGAGGGGAGGGACCGGGGAGCTGTTTTTT
TRBV5-1	TRBD1	TRBJ1-3	.	CASSTNTGGFGNTIYF	TGCGCCAGCAGCACTAACACAGGGGGCTTTGGAAACACCATATATTTT